This T cell receptor beta chain was retrieved from a study of shared clonotypes between healthy human individuals. Study-wide background: Researchers drew samples from two women and a few men aged 18 to 49.

Remarks on this clone: Its cognate antigen is unknown.

General study results and limits: For naive CD4 cells, roughly 5% of clonotypes were shared across a few donors. Large sequencing depth failed to make sorted-subset sequencing complete, rarefaction showed. Generally, naive subsets came out with larger estimated richness than memory subsets.

The junction had 5 bases not matched to a gene; V was cut back by 3 bases and J by 6 bases. Germline V CDR1 and CDR2: SGHDT, YYEEEE. The CDR3 sequence is 14 residues long. The repertoire was sequenced with immunoSEQ multiplex PCR; TCRdb's copy has only in-frame clones and lacks some. The profile shows about 380,000 clones, about 96% of them singletons. The TCR was taken from a man under 40 in good health. The J gene is TRBJ2-3, the V gene TRBV5-6; 9 positions match TRBD2. The sample consisted of memory CD8+ T cells sorted from blood. As for subset: CD45RO+ cells pooled with CCR7-negative TemRA cells. The chain's CDR3 is CASSWTSVLDTQYF. The CDR3 DNA reads TGTGCCAGCAGCTGGACTAGCGTTCTGGATACGCAGTATTTT. The variable domain in full, completed from reference TRBV5-6 and TRBJ2-3, reads DAGVTQSPTHLIKTRGQQVTLRCSPKSGHDTVSWYQQALGQGPQFIFQYYEEEERQRGNFPDRFSGHQFPNYSSELNVNALLLGDSALYLCASSWTSVLDTQYFGPGTRLTVL.